This T cell receptor (beta chain) was captured in a study of cytomegalovirus exposure and HLA in healthy donors. Study-wide context: Later, an analysis reported that the 110 or so validation repertoires had used the same platform as the approximately 670 first-cohort repertoires. Study-wide results and caveats: According to a subsequent analysis, TCR clusters identified in the first cohort showed a tendency to co-occur across the roughly 110 validation repertoires. The classifier reportedly diagnosed cytomegalovirus status with high specificity and sensitivity.

An approximately 130-subject validation cohort, separate from the approximately 670-subject first cohort, supplied the donors. Comment on this clone: Its antigen is unidentified.

Clones were read by immunoSEQ multiplex PCR, and TCRdb kept only the in-frame ones, dropping some. The sample carries around 71,000 clones, around 95% recorded once. V was pared by 7 bases and J by 2 bases, with 3 bases of the junction left unmatched. CDR3 length equals 13 residues. CDR1 and CDR2 from the germline V gene are MDHEN and SYDVKM. The clonotype comes from a young man in good health and CMV-seropositive. Sequencing input: PBMCs. The V and J genes are TRBV28 and TRBJ2-3; 7 bases are shared with TRBD1. This CDR3 reads CASNQGVTDTQYF. For the CDR3, the DNA is TGTGCCAGCAATCAGGGGGTCACAGATACGCAGTATTTT.